The 8 T cell receptor beta chains below all came from one sample that was sequenced in a study of blood T cell repertoires in COVID-19. Data came from immunoSEQ multiplex PCR; TCRdb stores just in-frame clones and leaves some out. The table lists approximately 70,000 clones, approximately 80% of them singletons. Specimen: peripheral blood. The source is a woman at least 80 years old with acute or convalescent COVID-19.

This chain uses TRBV6-1 with TRBJ1-3; tentative D call: TRBD1 (6 bases). Germline values: CDR1 MNHNS, CDR2 SASEGT. The CDR3 contains 16 residues. The V gene lost 0 bases and the J gene lost 5 bases, with 14 bases spanning the gap. DNA for the CDR3: TGTGCCAGCAGTGAAGCCAGACAGGTCGGGAGAAACACCATATATTTT. It is translated as CASSEARQVGRNTIYF.

V usage is TRBV25-1 and J usage is TRBJ2-5; TRBD2 agrees at 14 bases. V dropped 2 bases and J dropped 5; count of bases not matched to a gene: 4. The germline V gene encodes CDR1 MGHDK and CDR2 SYGVNS. The CDR3 is 16 residues long. The CDR3 DNA reads TGTGCCAGCAGTGAACGACTAGCGGGGGGGCAGGAGACCCAGTACTTC. Amino acid sequence: CASSERLAGGQETQYF.

The CDR3 loop reads CASGIAGGSTDTQYF. DNA of the CDR3: TGTGCCAGCGGCATAGCGGGGGGTAGCACAGATACGCAGTATTTT. The rearrangement uses TRBV6-5 and TRBJ2-3; 10 nucleotides align to TRBD2. This CDR3 contains 15 residues. Trimming took 8 bases from V and 0 from J; bases not matched to a gene: 5. Per germline, CDR1 MNHEY and CDR2 SVGAGI.

This clone turned up a few times. The CDR3 DNA reads TGCGCCAGCAGTTACAGGAACACTGAAGCTTTCTTT. Encoded protein: CASSYRNTEAFF. The J gene is TRBJ1-1, the V gene TRBV10-1; D ambiguous. CDR1 is WNHNN, CDR2 SYGVQD, per germline (reference sequence). V lost 5 bases, J lost 1 base, and 5 bases lay in between. The CDR3 runs to 12 residues.

This rearrangement joins TRBV6-5 to TRBJ2-5; D may be TRBD1 (5 bases). The CDR3 is made up of 12 amino acids. CDR1 is MNHEY, CDR2 SVGAGI, per germline. The ends were cut back, 6 bases at V and 5 bases at J, with 10 bases in the middle. CDR3 residues: CASSQRQETQYF. The CDR3 region has the DNA TGTGCCAGCAGCCAACGACAGGAGACCCAGTACTTC.

This chain connects TRBV6-1 to TRBJ2-7; D is undetermined. CDR1 and CDR2 (germline): MNHNS, SASEGT. The CDR3 sequence is 15 residues long. V dropped 1 base and J dropped 6 bases, with 16 bases sitting between them. DNA for the CDR3: TGTGCCAGCAGTGAAGTTGGAGACCCCATCTCCGAGCAGTACTTC. Translated, it gives CASSEVGDPISEQYF.

The chain uses TRBV7-3 and TRBJ2-2; D is perhaps TRBD2 (7 bases). Trimming pared 7 bases from V and 4 bases from J, leaving 19 bases between. Germline CDR1 SGHTA, CDR2 FQGTGA. The CDR3 has 16 residues. The CDR3 region has the DNA TGTGCCAGCACCTCTTTAGGGGGGGCTGGCACCGGGGAGCTGTTTTTT. Encoded protein: CASTSLGGAGTGELFF.

This chain uses TRBV5-1 with TRBJ1-1, with 10 nucleotides matching TRBD1. The CDR3 loop spans 18 amino acids. Germline V gene sequence: CDR1 SGHRS, CDR2 YFSETQ. V lost 2 bases, J lost 1 base, and 11 bases stayed unmatched. CDR3 sequence reads: CASSFNPGQGKGNTEAFF. In DNA, the CDR3 is TGCGCCAGCAGCTTCAATCCGGGACAGGGGAAGGGGAACACTGAAGCTTTCTTT.